The following is a T cell receptor (beta chain) sequence with its context. As yet, its antigen is unknown. This CDR3 is built from 15 residues. The V gene's germline CDR1 is SGHDN and CDR2 FVKESK. V shed 0 bases and J 10 bases; nucleotides not matched to a gene: 6. This specimen belongs to a study of Ad26.COV2.S vaccination and SARS-CoV-2 variants. As for the study in general: Participants got Ad26.COV2.S intramuscularly, once or twice 56 days apart.

This sample's treatment: approximately 18 received Ad26.COV2.S at low or high dose, single or two shots; five or six received placebo; per-sample allocation not given. It was on day 63 after the first vaccine or placebo injection that samples were taken. TCRdb's table, derived via immunoSEQ multiplex PCR, lists solely in-frame clones and lacks some. The repertoire holds 200,000 to 300,000 clones, with roughly 89% as singletons. Overall study findings and caveats: Spike-specific responses of CD8+ and CD4+ T cells were reported to display substantial breadth after vaccination.

This TCR derives from a person aged 18-60 years who received the Ad26.COV2.S COVID-19 vaccine or a placebo. This material consisted of peripheral blood, taken in a trial of Ad26.COV2.S vaccine versus placebo. The rearrangement uses TRBV14 and TRBJ1-1; 12 bases map to TRBD1. This CDR3 is CASSQDISGQGAAFF. CDR3 DNA sequence: TGTGCCAGCAGCCAAGATATTTCGGGACAGGGGGCAGCTTTCTTT.